This passage covers 27 T cell receptor beta chains from one sample sequenced in a study of blood T cell repertoires in COVID-19. TCRdb keeps only in-frame clones here, not all; method: immunoSEQ multiplex PCR. The sample yields approximately 220,000 clones, more than 80% seen once. The source material was peripheral blood. All receptors come from a woman older than 75 with acute or convalescent COVID-19.

This clone has a single count. The chain employs TRBV6-2 or TRBV6-3 and TRBJ2-5, with D unresolved. Germline CDR1 is MNHEY and CDR2 is SVGEGT. Trimming removed 6 bases at V and 6 bases at J, with 11 bases between. This CDR3 comprises 12 residues. CDR3 in amino acids: CASSNELKTQYF. The CDR3 DNA reads as TGTGCCAGCAGCAACGAGTTGAAGACCCAGTACTTC.

V and J are TRBV4-2 and TRBJ2-7; D uncertain. Between the trimmed V and J ends, which lost 0 bases and 4 bases, there was a span of 7 bases. The CDR3 spans 13 residues. In germline, CDR1 is LGHNA, CDR2 YNFKEQ. The CDR3: CASSQDPRYEQYF. The CDR3 DNA is TGTGCCAGCAGCCAAGACCCGAGGTACGAGCAGTACTTC.

This clone was observed a handful of times. The CDR3 coding sequence is TGTGCCAGCACCGGCGGGGGGCATTGGGCTGAAGCTTTCTTT. It specifies CASTGGGHWAEAFF. The chain links TRBV28 to TRBJ1-1; possible D gene TRBD1, 6 bases. The germline V gene encodes CDR1 MDHEN and CDR2 SYDVKM. Trimming left V 7 bases short and J 6 bases short, with 18 bases between. The CDR3 length is 14 residues.

V usage is TRBV15 and J usage is TRBJ1-5, with 7 bases aligning to TRBD1. The length of the CDR3 is 16 residues. Germline assignment: CDR1 LNHNV and CDR2 YYDKDF (reference sequence). V lost 3 bases to trimming and J lost 3 bases; unmatched junction nucleotides: 8. The chain's CDR3 is CATSSGGTAFNQPQHF. CDR3 DNA sequence: TGTGCCACCAGCAGTGGGGGGACAGCATTCAATCAGCCCCAGCATTTT. The variable domain in full, completed from reference TRBV15 and TRBJ1-5, reads DAMVIQNPRYQVTQFGKPVTLSCSQTLNHNVMYWYQQKSSQAPKLLFHYYDKDFNNEADTPDNFQSRRPNTSFCFLDIRSPGLGDTAMYLCATSSGGTAFNQPQHFGDGTRLSIL.

The chain joins TRBV6-5 to TRBJ1-2; 9 bases agree with TRBD1. Germline CDR1 and CDR2: MNHEY and SVGAGI. The CDR3 sequence is 16 residues long. The V and J ends lost 4 bases and 0 bases, in that order; junction bases with no gene match: 6. The CDR3 DNA follows: TGTGCCAGCAGTTTGGACAGGGGCCCATCTAACTATGGCTACACCTTC. Amino acids: CASSLDRGPSNYGYTF.

The gene calls are TRBV11-3 and TRBJ2-5; a weak D match, TRBD1 (6 bases). Germline CDR1 is SGHNT and CDR2 is YENEEA. Trimming pared 1 base from V and 1 base from J, leaving 13 bases between. This CDR3 region has 16 residues. The CDR3 reads CASSLGQVRGQETQYF. The CDR3 coding sequence is TGTGCCAGCAGCTTAGGCCAGGTCAGGGGCCAAGAGACCCAGTACTTC.

This clone has just one count. This chain joins TRBV5-4 and TRBJ1-1, with D possibly being TRBD1 (6 bases). The CDR3 contains 19 residues. V was cut by 4 bases and J by 4 bases, with 29 bases left in between. Per the germline V gene, CDR1 is SGHNT and CDR2 is YYREEE (reference sequence). The DNA of the CDR3 is TGTGCCAGCAGCCTTGGCGGGGGGCGAAATCCCCAACTAGGCACTGAAGCTTTCTTT. Its protein product is CASSLGGGRNPQLGTEAFF.

This sequence joins TRBV6-5 and TRBJ1-3, with a possible D match to TRBD1 (6 bases). With 5 bases removed from V and 3 bases from J, the gap between germline ends came to 14 bases. The length of the CDR3 is 15 residues. Germline V CDR1 and CDR2: MNHEY, SVGAGI. The CDR3 protein is CASSPQGLSGNTIYF. Here the CDR3 DNA reads TGTGCCAGCAGTCCTCAGGGGTTAAGTGGAAACACCATATATTTT.

The chain combines TRBV15 with TRBJ2-1; 11 bases map to TRBD2. With V trimmed by 1 base and J by 9 bases, 2 bases remained unmatched. Germline-derived CDR1 and CDR2 are LNHNV and YYDKDF (reference sequence). The CDR3 totals 14 residues. CDR3 DNA: TGTGCCACCAGCAGAGGGGGGACTAGCGGTGAGCAGTTCTTC. It encodes CATSRGGTSGEQFF.

This sequence joins TRBV14 and TRBJ2-1; D may be TRBD2 (5 bases). Germline values: CDR1 SGHDN, CDR2 FVKESK. V was pared by 0 bases and J by 8 bases, with 14 bases between. The CDR3 is 15 residues long. The CDR3, as DNA: TGTGCCAGCAGCCAAGAGGCCCTAACTAGTTATGAGCAGTTCTTC. This codes for CASSQEALTSYEQFF.

The V call is TRBV7-3, the J call TRBJ2-1; D is unresolved. V was clipped by 0 bases and J by 0 bases, with 9 bases between them. The CDR3 is 16 residues long. CDR1 and CDR2 from the germline V gene are SGHTA and FQGTGA. CDR3 sequence (DNA): TGTGCCAGCAGCTTAACGTCGGCGGCCTCCTACAATGAGCAGTTCTTC. Residues: CASSLTSAASYNEQFF.

The chain is built from TRBV19 and TRBJ2-4; D may be TRBD2 (6 bases). CDR1 and CDR2 from the germline V gene are LNHDA and SQIVND (reference sequence). This CDR3 has 18 amino acids. Trimming pared 3 bases from V and 11 bases from J, leaving 29 bases between. CDR3 in DNA: TGTGCCAGTAGTATGGGGGTAGGAGGGAGCGGCACAAGCTTAGTTCAGTACTTC. Residues: CASSMGVGGSGTSLVQYF.

This clone was detected a few times. The chain employs TRBV3-1 (or the pseudogene TRBV3-2) and TRBJ1-4; no reliable D call. The V end lost 0 bases, the J end lost 7 bases, and 6 bases lay between the germline ends. Per the germline V gene, CDR1 is LGHDT and CDR2 is YNNKEL (reference sequence). This CDR3 region has 13 residues. CDR3 coding DNA: TGTGCCAGCAGCCAAGATTTCGGTGAAAAACTGTTTTTT. Translating it yields CASSQDFGEKLFF.

The chain is built from TRBV11-3 and TRBJ1-2; TRBD1 matches 8 bases. Looked up from germline, CDR1 is SGHNT and CDR2 is YENEEA. This CDR3 contains 14 residues. The ends lost 3 bases at V and 7 bases at J; junction bases unmatched: 7. The CDR3 is CASSLDREGGGYTF. The CDR3 DNA sequence: TGTGCCAGCAGCTTGGACAGGGAGGGTGGTGGCTACACCTTC. Variable domain in full (rest from reference TRBV11-3 and TRBJ1-2): EAGVVQSPRYKIIEKKQPVAFWCNPISGHNTLYWYLQNLGQGPELLIRYENEEAVDDSQLPKDRFSAERLKGVDSTLKIQPAELGDSAVYLCASSLDREGGGYTFGSGTRLTVV.

The chain carries TRBV6-2 or TRBV6-3 and TRBJ2-5; unclear D gene. CDR1 and CDR2 from the germline V gene are MNHEY and SVGEGT. Trimming left V 6 bases short and J 0 bases short, with 17 bases between. The CDR3 runs 16 residues. This CDR3 is CASSPLVPLYQETQYF. In nucleotides, the CDR3 is TGTGCCAGCAGCCCCTTAGTCCCCTTGTACCAAGAGACCCAGTACTTC.

Only a few counts were recorded for this clone. The rearrangement links TRBV2 to TRBJ2-4, with D possibly matching TRBD1 (5 bases). The CDR3 runs 15 residues. The V end lost 7 bases, the J end lost 2 bases, and 15 bases lay between the germline ends. Germline V lookup: CDR1 SNHLY, CDR2 FYNNEI. The CDR3 DNA is TGTGCCAGCAACGGGCAGGGTCGGTCCAAAAACATTCAGTACTTC. Residues: CASNGQGRSKNIQYF.

This clone appeared a few times. This chain connects TRBV13 to TRBJ2-7; D perhaps matches TRBD2 (5 bases). The CDR3 spans 14 residues. In germline, CDR1 is PRHDT, CDR2 FYEKMQ (reference sequence). V was pared by 1 base and J by 7 bases, with 14 bases between. The CDR3 DNA reads as TGTGCCAGCAGCTTAGTGGGGTCCCGAGGGGAGCAGTACTTC. Its translation: CASSLVGSRGEQYF.

The rearrangement uses TRBV5-6 and TRBJ2-4; TRBD2 might be the D (7 bases). V lost 4 bases, J lost 7 bases, and 12 bases lay in between. Germline V gene sequence: CDR1 SGHDT, CDR2 YYEEEE. This CDR3 contains 13 residues. The CDR3 loop reads CASSPRGGNIQYF. The CDR3 DNA reads TGTGCCAGCAGCCCTAGGGGGGGGAACATTCAGTACTTC.

CDR3 sequence reads: CASSLVGAGGPDEQYF. CDR3 DNA sequence: TGTGCCAGCAGCTTAGTAGGAGCGGGGGGGCCGGACGAGCAGTACTTC. The chain joins TRBV7-2 to TRBJ2-7; 10 nucleotides match TRBD2. Trimming at V came to 1 base and at J to 5 bases, leaving 8 bases not matched to a gene. Germline CDR1 is SGHTA and CDR2 is FQGNSA. This CDR3 spans 16 amino acids.

This clone was counted a few times. This chain joins TRBV24-1 and TRBJ1-5; weak D call: TRBD1 (5 bases). From germline, CDR1 is KGHDR and CDR2 SFDVKD. The ends were cut back, 5 bases at V and 2 bases at J, with 9 bases in the middle. The CDR3 has 14 amino acids. The CDR3 is CATSGGGGNQPQHF. The DNA for the CDR3 is TGTGCCACCAGTGGGGGCGGAGGCAATCAGCCCCAGCATTTT.

The chain employs TRBV6-2 or TRBV6-3 and TRBJ1-5; D is unresolved. V dropped 6 bases and J dropped 7 bases, with 13 bases sitting between them. Germline lookup yields CDR1 MNHEY and CDR2 SVGEGT. This CDR3 comprises 13 residues. CDR3 bases: TGTGCCAGCAGCCCCCTATTCGCCCAGCCCCAGCATTTT. Translation: CASSPLFAQPQHF.

This clone came up once. This chain connects TRBV5-5 to TRBJ2-1; D gene uncertain. This CDR3 spans 12 amino acids. V gave up 6 bases and J gave up 4 bases, with 8 bases separating them. CDR1 is SGHKS, CDR2 YYEKEE, per germline (reference sequence). CDR3 coding DNA: TGTGCCAGCACCCTCTCTTACAATGAGCAGTTCTTC. Translated, it gives CASTLSYNEQFF.

V usage is TRBV4-1 and J usage is TRBJ1-4, with TRBD1 matching over 9 bases. Trimming took 4 bases from V and 6 from J; bases not matched to a gene: 6. Germline loops: CDR1 MGHRA, CDR2 YSYEKL. The CDR3 is 15 amino acids. The CDR3 nucleotides read TGCGCCAGCAGCCGAGGGACAGGGTCGGATGAAAAACTGTTTTTT. It specifies CASSRGTGSDEKLFF.

The chain recombines TRBV6-2 or TRBV6-3 with TRBJ2-2; the match to TRBD1 covers 7 bases. J gave up 0 bases and V 5 bases, and 6 bases lay outside the gene matches. The CDR3 sequence is 16 residues long. Germline lookup yields CDR1 MNHEY and CDR2 SVGEGT. CDR3 nucleotides: TGTGCCAGCAGTACGATAGGACAGGCGAACACCGGGGAGCTGTTTTTT. Translated, it gives CASSTIGQANTGELFF.

The gene calls are TRBV19 and TRBJ2-1, with TRBD2 matching 9 bases. CDR1 LNHDA and CDR2 SQIVND come from the germline V gene (reference sequence). CDR3 length: 15 residues. The V gene end was trimmed by 3 bases and the J gene end by 7 bases; junction bases not matched to a gene: 7. The CDR3 loop is CASSIIAGERNEQFF. The CDR3 bases are TGTGCCAGTAGTATTATAGCGGGAGAAAGGAATGAGCAGTTCTTC.

The genes are TRBV11-2 and TRBJ1-4; D possibly corresponds to TRBD1 (5 bases). Per germline, CDR1 SGHAT and CDR2 FQNNGV. This CDR3 contains 14 residues. The V and J ends lost 5 bases and 7 bases respectively, with 14 bases between them. The CDR3 DNA follows: TGTGCCAGCAGCCTAGGGGCAGCCCGTGAAAAACTGTTTTTT. This gives the protein CASSLGAAREKLFF.

CDR3 DNA sequence: TGTGCCAGCAGCTCACTAGCGGGGGGCACAGATACGCAGTATTTT. It yields the protein CASSSLAGGTDTQYF. V usage is TRBV7-6 and J usage is TRBJ2-3, with TRBD2 matching 11 bases. This CDR3 has 15 residues. With 4 bases clipped from V and 1 base from J, the junction kept 1 base outside the gene matches. The germline V gene encodes CDR1 SGHVS and CDR2 FNYEAQ.